The 17 T cell receptor beta chains below come from one sample, sequenced in a study of beta chain features in type 1 diabetes. Study-level results: Moderate yet significant TCRB CDR3 shortening was seen in Type 1 diabetes patients in all four CD4+ subsets.

What these receptors recognize is not known. Since all of the isolated RNA was reverse transcribed, expressed TCRB transcripts were what got sequenced. Here immunoSEQ multiplex PCR was the method, and the copy in TCRdb shows in-frame clones only, minus some. The profile shows roughly 130,000 clones, about 16% of them singletons. Source material: central memory CD4+ T cells from blood. These receptors were obtained from a young man with type 1 diabetes.

This clone was picked up a small number of times. This chain links TRBV19 with TRBJ2-3; TRBD1 matches at 9 bases. Germline values: CDR1 LNHDA, CDR2 SQIVND (reference sequence). The CDR3 extends over 15 amino acids. The V gene end was trimmed by 5 bases and the J gene end by 0 bases; junction bases not matched to a gene: 3. The CDR3 spells CASSSGQGSTDTQYF. CDR3 nucleotides: TGTGCCAGTAGTTCGGGACAGGGAAGCACAGATACGCAGTATTTT.

The table lists this clone with a few counts. V gene TRBV9 combines with J gene TRBJ2-5, with 10 bases identical to TRBD2. This CDR3 comprises 15 residues. CDR1 is SGDLS, CDR2 YYNGEE, per germline. After removal of 4 bases from V and 5 bases from J, the junction contained 8 bases not matched to a gene. CDR3 nucleotides: TGTGCCAGCAGCCTGACGACTAGCGGGCGGGAGACCCAGTACTTC. Protein: CASSLTTSGRETQYF. Full variable domain (missing parts from reference TRBV9 and TRBJ2-5): DSGVTQTPKHLITATGQRVTLRCSPRSGDLSVYWYQQSLDQGLQFLIQYYNGEERAKGNILERFSAQQFPDLHSELNLSSLELGDSALYFCASSLTTSGRETQYFGPGTRLLVL.

The rearrangement joins TRBV4-3 to TRBJ2-1, with D tentatively TRBD1 (6 bases). V gave up 0 bases and J gave up 11 bases, with 20 bases separating them. Germline V CDR1 and CDR2: LGHNA, YSLEER. The CDR3 contains 16 residues. CDR3: CASSQDGDNTGYKQFF. CDR3 coding DNA: TGCGCCAGCAGCCAAGATGGGGACAATACGGGATACAAGCAGTTCTTC.

In this sample, this clone turned up many times. The J gene is TRBJ1-1, the V gene TRBV5-6, with D uncertain. The germline V and J ends were trimmed by 3 bases and 3 bases, with 3 bases remaining between them. Germline CDR1 SGHDT, CDR2 YYEEEE. This CDR3 is built from 11 residues. In DNA form, the CDR3 reads TGTGCCAGCAGCTGGGACACTGAAGCTTTCTTT. Translated: CASSWDTEAFF.

This clone was counted between two and nine times. This sequence joins TRBV4-2 and TRBJ2-5; no firm D call. The germline CDR1 and CDR2 sequences are LGHNA and YNFKEQ. The V end lost 0 bases, the J end lost 4 bases, and 9 bases lay between the germline ends. The CDR3 contains 14 residues. CDR3 DNA: TGTGCCAGCAGCCAAGATTTAATGGTAGAGACCCAGTACTTC. It yields the protein CASSQDLMVETQYF.

The V gene is TRBV14, the J gene TRBJ1-2; the D gene is possibly TRBD1 (6 bases). Germline V gene data show CDR1 as SGHDN and CDR2 as FVKESK. The CDR3 totals 13 residues. V lost 2 bases to trimming and J lost 8 bases, with 12 bases between them. The CDR3 sequence is CASSQQGIEGYTF. The CDR3 bases are TGTGCCAGCAGCCAACAGGGGATTGAGGGCTACACCTTC.

This clone came up many times. The sample carries other DNA sequences with the same CDR3. The rearrangement joins TRBV9 to TRBJ2-2; D is possibly TRBD2 (6 bases). Trimming removed 4 bases at V and 4 bases at J, with 20 bases between. The CDR3 is 17 residues long. Germline CDR1 reads SGDLS; CDR2 reads YYNGEE. The CDR3 coding sequence is TGTGCCAGCAGCCTAAGTGGAGGGGTACCCCTCACCGGGGAGCTGTTTTTT. Translated, it gives CASSLSGGVPLTGELFF.

This clone appeared a few times. This chain uses TRBV9 with TRBJ2-2; D gene uncertain. Germline CDR1 SGDLS, CDR2 YYNGEE. The CDR3 is 12 residues long. Between the trimmed V and J ends, which lost 6 bases and 1 base, there was a span of 4 bases. CDR3 sequence: CASTGNTGELFF. CDR3 in DNA: TGTGCCAGCACAGGGAACACCGGGGAGCTGTTTTTT.

This clone came up a few times. Here the CDR3 DNA reads TGTGCCAGCACCTGGGCATCTATGGGCTACACCTTC. Translated, it gives CASTWASMGYTF. V gene TRBV5-6 combines with J gene TRBJ1-2; D is uncertain. V was cut by 6 bases and J by 8 bases, with 14 bases left in between. The CDR3 loop spans 12 amino acids. Per germline, CDR1 SGHDT and CDR2 YYEEEE.

The chain carries TRBV14 and TRBJ1-2, with D perhaps TRBD1 (6 bases). CDR3 length: 15 amino acids. V was clipped by 0 bases and J by 2 bases, with 10 bases between them. Looked up from germline, CDR1 is SGHDN and CDR2 is FVKESK. The CDR3 nucleotides read TGTGCCAGCAGCCAAGATCCCGGACAGAACTATGGCTACACCTTC. It translates to CASSQDPGQNYGYTF.

This clone has a handful of counts. The chain couples TRBV4-2 to TRBJ2-5; no reliable D call. Germline V gene lookup returns CDR1 LGHNA and CDR2 YNFKEQ. This CDR3 is built from 13 residues. V lost 0 bases and J lost 7, with 9 bases in between. The DNA of the CDR3 is TGTGCCAGCAGCCAAGATCATGGGTTGACCCAGTACTTC. Its translation: CASSQDHGLTQYF.

V and J are TRBV7-2 and TRBJ2-1; 7 nucleotides align to TRBD2. Trimming removed 5 bases from V and 4 bases from J; junction bases left unmatched: 11. Germline CDR1 SGHTA, CDR2 FQGNSA. The CDR3 covers 16 residues. CDR3 DNA sequence: TGTGCCAGCAGCCGACGCGGGGGTGGAGGGTACAATGAGCAGTTCTTC. Its translation is CASSRRGGGGYNEQFF. Looking up the rest from reference TRBV7-2 and TRBJ2-1 gives the full variable domain: GAGVSQSPSNKVTEKGKDVELRCDPISGHTALYWYRQSLGQGLEFLIYFQGNSAPDKSGLPSDRFSAERTGGSVSTLTIQRTQQEDSAVYLCASSRRGGGGYNEQFFGPGTRLTVL.

This clone has a handful of counts. The genes are TRBV27 and TRBJ2-1; TRBD2 aligns across 9 bases. Looked up from germline, CDR1 is MNHEY and CDR2 is SMNVEV (reference sequence). V was pared by 6 bases and J by 7 bases, with 10 bases of the junction left unmatched. CDR3 length equals 15 residues. CDR3 DNA sequence: TGTGCCAGCAGCTCCCTAAGCGGGGGGTGGAATGAGCAGTTCTTC. This sequence encodes CASSSLSGGWNEQFF.

This clone has only a few counts. This chain links TRBV5-1 with TRBJ1-4; 7 bases line up with TRBD1. J gave up 10 bases and V 3 bases, and 12 bases lay outside the gene matches. This CDR3 region has 15 residues. Germline V gene lookup returns CDR1 SGHRS and CDR2 YFSETQ. CDR3 coding DNA: TGCGCCAGCAGCTCAACAGGGGTGGCGAACGGAAAACTGTTTTTT. The encoded protein is CASSSTGVANGKLFF.

This clone was counted a few times. The genes are TRBV29-1 and TRBJ1-2; D is perhaps TRBD1 (5 bases). The germline CDR1 and CDR2 sequences are SQVTM and ANQGSEA. V lost 0 bases, J lost 8 bases, and 22 bases lay in between. The CDR3 runs to 16 residues. The DNA for the CDR3 is TGCAGCGTTGAAGATGGGCACAGGCGGATTTCGAGGGGCTACACCTTC. Translated, it gives CSVEDGHRRISRGYTF.

This clone was picked up a small number of times. The V gene is TRBV29-1, the J gene TRBJ2-7, with 11 bases identical to TRBD1. CDR1 SQVTM and CDR2 ANQGSEA come from the germline V gene. J was trimmed by 1 base and V by 3 bases; bases with no gene match: 2. The CDR3 totals 14 residues. The CDR3: CSVDGTGGSYEQYF. In DNA, the CDR3 is TGCAGCGTTGACGGGACAGGGGGTTCCTACGAGCAGTACTTC.

The gene calls are TRBV5-1 and TRBJ2-3; 7 bases agree with TRBD2. The CDR3 has 14 amino acids. The junction had 4 bases not matched to a gene; V was cut back by 2 bases and J by 4 bases. Germline lookup yields CDR1 SGHRS and CDR2 YFSETQ. The DNA of the CDR3 is TGCGCCAGCAGCTTTGGGCGGGGGTCAGATACGCAGTATTTT. This translates into CASSFGRGSDTQYF.